This T cell receptor beta chain was observed in a study of T-cell memory formation after mild COVID-19. TCRdb redid the calling of the 5' RACE reads with MiXCR, one entry per CDR3 protein. The table has hundreds of thousands of distinct CDR3 sequences, 25% to 30% seen once. There are 18 residues in the CDR3. V lost 5 bases and J 1 base, leaving 27 bases between the germline ends. CDR1 DFQATT and CDR2 SNEGSKA come from the germline V gene (reference sequence). The sequenced sample consisted of PBMCs or a T cell subset sorted from them (not recorded which). The chain joins TRBV20-1 to TRBJ2-7; D possibly corresponds to TRBD2 (7 bases). The sequence was obtained from an adult woman who had mild COVID-19 (a few samples of this study predate the infection). Cell type and time point are not known. The CDR3 is CSAWTTRGGGLESYEQYF. The CDR3 region has the DNA TGCAGTGCTTGGACGACTAGGGGGGGAGGGCTTGAGTCCTACGAGCAGTACTTC.